This TCR beta chain was sequenced during a study of T cells after yellow fever vaccination. On the study more broadly: Fractions with few cells were prepared using SMART-Seq v4 Ultra Low Input.

Generation of TCR cDNA used 5'RACE template switching (which added a universal primer site and UMIs). TCRdb reprocessed the 5' RACE reads via MiXCR and lists one record per CDR3 protein. The sample carries some 350,000 distinct CDR3 sequences, around 10% recorded once. Study-wide results and limits: The secondary T-cell response peaked on day 5, not day 15, but was weaker.

The ends lost 4 bases at V and 0 bases at J; junction bases unmatched: 2. In germline, CDR1 is SNHLY, CDR2 FYNNEI. This CDR3 region has 15 residues. For this clonotype: What it binds is unknown.

The chain couples TRBV2 to TRBJ2-4, with TRBD2 identical over 8 bases. The sequence was collected from a young man who received the YFV17D yellow fever vaccine. The sequencing here drew on PBMCs, taken on the day of the first yellow fever vaccination. Written as DNA, the CDR3 is TGTGCCAGCAGTGCGCGGGGGGTAGCCAAAAACATTCAGTACTTC. This codes for CASSARGVAKNIQYF.